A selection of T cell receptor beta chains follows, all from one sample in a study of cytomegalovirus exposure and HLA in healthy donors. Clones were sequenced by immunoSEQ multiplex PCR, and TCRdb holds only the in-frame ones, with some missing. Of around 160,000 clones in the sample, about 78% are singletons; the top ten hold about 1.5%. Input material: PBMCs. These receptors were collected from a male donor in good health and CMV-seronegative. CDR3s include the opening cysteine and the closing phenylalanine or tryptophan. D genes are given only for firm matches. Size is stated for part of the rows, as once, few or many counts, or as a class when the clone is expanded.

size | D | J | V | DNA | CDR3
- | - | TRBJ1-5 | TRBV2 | TGTGCCAGCAGTGAGTCGGGGGATCGCAATCAGCCCCAGCATTTT | CASSESGDRNQPQHF
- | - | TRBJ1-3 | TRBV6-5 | TGTGCCAGCAGTCCGAGCACCACTGGAAACACCATATATTTT | CASSPSTTGNTIYF
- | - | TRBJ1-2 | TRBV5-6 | TGTGCCAGCAGCTTGAACGGGTTATATGGCTACACCTTC | CASSLNGLYGYTF
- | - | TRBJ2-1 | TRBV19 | TGTGCCAGTAGTAGGGGAGACAGGGCGGGAAATGAGCAGTTCTTC | CASSRGDRAGNEQFF
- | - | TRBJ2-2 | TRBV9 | TGTGCCAGCAGCGTAGACAGACACACCGGGGAGCTGTTTTTT | CASSVDRHTGELFF
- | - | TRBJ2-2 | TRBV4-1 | TGCGCCAGCAGCCAAGGCGAGGGGGTTCGAGGGGAGCTGTTTTTT | CASSQGEGVRGELFF
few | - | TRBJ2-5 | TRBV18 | TGTGCCAGCTCACTGGGTGGGCAGAACCAAGAGACCCAGTACTTC | CASSLGGQNQETQYF
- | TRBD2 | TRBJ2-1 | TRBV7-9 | TGTGCCAGCAGCTTGGGGCTAGCGGGGGAAGTGGAGCAGTTCTTC | CASSLGLAGEVEQFF
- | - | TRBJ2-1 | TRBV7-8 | TGTGCCAGCAGCCAAGGGGACTCCTACAATGAGCAGTTCTTC | CASSQGDSYNEQFF
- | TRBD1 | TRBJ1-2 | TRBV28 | TGTGCCAGCAGCCCACAGGGGGCTAGTGGCTACACCTTC | CASSPQGASGYTF
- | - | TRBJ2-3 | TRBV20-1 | TGCAGTGCTAGTCTCCCAGATACGCAGTATTTT | CSASLPDTQYF
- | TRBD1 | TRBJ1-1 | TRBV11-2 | TGTGCCAGCAGCTTAGGGACAGGTGAAGCTTTCTTT | CASSLGTGEAFF
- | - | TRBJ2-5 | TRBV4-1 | TGCGCCAGCAGCCAAGTGCGGGACCAAGAGACCCAGTACTTC | CASSQVRDQETQYF
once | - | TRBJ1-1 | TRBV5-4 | TGTGCCAGCAGCTTGCCGAACAGCCAGAACACTGAAGCTTTCTTT | CASSLPNSQNTEAFF
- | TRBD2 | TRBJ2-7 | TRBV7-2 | TGTGCCAGCAGCTCCCTGGGACTAGCCAGCTCCTACGAGCAGTACTTC | CASSSLGLASSYEQYF
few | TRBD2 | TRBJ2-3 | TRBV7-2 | TGTGCCAGCAGCTACGGACTAGACGCAGATACGCAGTATTTT | CASSYGLDADTQYF
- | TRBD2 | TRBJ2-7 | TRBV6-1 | TGTGCCAGCAGTGAAGGGACTAGCGGTTTTTTCGAGCAGTACTTC | CASSEGTSGFFEQYF
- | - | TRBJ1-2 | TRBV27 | TGTGCCAGCAGTAGATTCAAACCGGGACAAGAAAACTATGGCTACACCTTC | CASSRFKPGQENYGYTF
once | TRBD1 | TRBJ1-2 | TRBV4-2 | TGTGCCAGCAGCCGAGACAGGGATGAGTTCTATGTCTACACCTTC | CASSRDRDEFYVYTF
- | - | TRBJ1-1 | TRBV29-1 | TGCAGCGTTGAAGGGGGGCCACGTAACGAAGCTTTCTTT | CSVEGGPRNEAFF
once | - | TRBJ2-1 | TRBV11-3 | TGTGCCAGCAGCTCCGGACAAGGGGCTTCGAATGAGCAGTTCTTC | CASSSGQGASNEQFF
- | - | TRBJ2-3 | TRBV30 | TGTGCCTGGAGCGCCGCCGGTATCACAGATACGCAGTATTTT | CAWSAAGITDTQYF
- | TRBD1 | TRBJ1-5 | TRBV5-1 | TGCGCCAGCAGCTTGGAGGGACAGGTCAATCAGCCCCAGCATTTT | CASSLEGQVNQPQHF
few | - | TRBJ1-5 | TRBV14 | TGTGCCAGCAGCCAAGATCGGGTTCAGCCCCAGCATTTT | CASSQDRVQPQHF
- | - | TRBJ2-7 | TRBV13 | TGTGCCAGCAGCTTAAGGGGTGGCTTCGAGCAGTACTTC | CASSLRGGFEQYF
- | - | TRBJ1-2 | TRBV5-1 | TGCGCCAGCAGCTTGCGCGCGGGGGGCGCCGGCTATGGCTACACCTTC | CASSLRAGGAGYGYTF
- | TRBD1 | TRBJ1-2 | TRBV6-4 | TGTGCCAGCAGTGACTCGAGCCAGGGGGTCTATGGCTACACCTTC | CASSDSSQGVYGYTF
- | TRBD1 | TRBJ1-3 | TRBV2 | TGTGCCAGCAGGGACAGGGGAAGCATCGGAAACACCATATATTTT | CASRDRGSIGNTIYF
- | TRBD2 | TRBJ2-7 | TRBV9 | TGTGCCAGCAATTTGATCGCGGGGGACGAGCAGTACTTC | CASNLIAGDEQYF
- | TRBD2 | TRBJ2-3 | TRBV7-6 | TGTGCCAGCAGCTCCATAGCGGGAGTTGGGGCAGATACGCAGTATTTT | CASSSIAGVGADTQYF
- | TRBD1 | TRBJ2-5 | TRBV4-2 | TGTGCCAGCAGCCAAGCGGGACAGGCTCAAGAGACCCAGTACTTC | CASSQAGQAQETQYF
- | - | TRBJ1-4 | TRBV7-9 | TGTGCCAGCAGCCCACAAATACAAAAAACTAATGAAAAACTGTTTTTT | CASSPQIQKTNEKLFF